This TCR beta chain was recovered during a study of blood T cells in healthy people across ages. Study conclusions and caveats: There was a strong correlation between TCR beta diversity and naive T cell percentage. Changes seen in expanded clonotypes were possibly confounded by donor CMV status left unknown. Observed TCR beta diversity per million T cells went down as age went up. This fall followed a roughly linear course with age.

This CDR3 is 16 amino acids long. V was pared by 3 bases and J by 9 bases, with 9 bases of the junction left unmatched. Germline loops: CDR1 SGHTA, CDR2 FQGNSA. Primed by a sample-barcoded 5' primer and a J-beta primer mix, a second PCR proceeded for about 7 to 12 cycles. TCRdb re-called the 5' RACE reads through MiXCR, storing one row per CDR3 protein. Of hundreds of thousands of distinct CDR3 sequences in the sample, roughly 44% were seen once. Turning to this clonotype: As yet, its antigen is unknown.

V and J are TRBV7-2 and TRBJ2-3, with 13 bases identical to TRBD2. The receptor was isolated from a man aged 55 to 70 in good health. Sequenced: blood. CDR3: CASSLAATSGGPTQYF. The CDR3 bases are TGTGCCAGCAGCTTGGCGGCGACTAGCGGGGGGCCAACGCAGTATTTT.